A single sample gave rise to the 17 T cell receptor beta chains below, sequenced in a study of shared clonotypes between healthy human individuals. Produced via immunoSEQ multiplex PCR; TCRdb's table is partial and in-frame only. Seen here are roughly 380,000 clones, 90% to 97% observed once, and the top ten hold more than 0.3%. The sequencing input was memory CD8+ T cells sorted from blood. Regarding subset: CD45RO+ cells pooled with CCR7-negative TemRA cells. These receptors all come from a young man in good health.

This clone showed up just once. V is TRBV10-3 and J is TRBJ1-3; perhaps TRBD1 as D (6 bases). V was pared by 3 bases and J by 2 bases, with 11 bases between. This CDR3 has 15 amino acids. Germline V gene sequence: CDR1 ENHRY, CDR2 SYGVKD. The CDR3 region has the DNA TGTGCCATCAGTGAAGGGGGTGTGCCTGGAAACACCATATATTTT. Its translation: CAISEGGVPGNTIYF.

The chain recombines TRBV30 with TRBJ2-7, with TRBD1 identical over 10 bases. Germline V gives CDR1 GTSNPN, CDR2 SVGIG (reference sequence). This CDR3 spans 16 amino acids. V was clipped by 0 bases and J by 7 bases; unmatched bases: 12. The CDR3 spells CAWSVPGTGAFREQYF. Written as DNA, the CDR3 is TGTGCCTGGAGTGTACCCGGGACAGGGGCGTTTAGGGAGCAGTACTTC.

The V call is TRBV10-3, the J call TRBJ1-5, with 7 bases lining up with TRBD1. CDR3 size: 14 residues. Germline loops: CDR1 ENHRY, CDR2 SYGVKD. Germline trimming cut 4 bases from V and 2 bases from J; bases unmatched to any gene: 2. CDR3 amino acids: CAISVGQGNQPQHF. In DNA, the CDR3 is TGTGCCATCAGTGTCGGACAGGGCAATCAGCCCCAGCATTTT.

The chain employs TRBV5-8 and TRBJ1-1, with D perhaps matching TRBD1 (6 bases). Germline-derived CDR1 and CDR2 are SGHTS and YDEGEE. CDR3 length: 16 residues. Between the trimmed V and J ends, which lost 6 bases and 0 bases, there was a span of 18 bases. The CDR3 sequence: CASTHFAGQLNTEAFF. Here the CDR3 DNA reads TGTGCCAGCACCCATTTCGCAGGACAGCTGAACACTGAAGCTTTCTTT.

The chain is built from TRBV7-8 and TRBJ1-2; D is ambiguous. Per germline, CDR1 SGHVS and CDR2 FQNEAQ. The CDR3 has 13 residues. V gave up 1 base and J gave up 8 bases, with 11 bases separating them. DNA of the CDR3: TGTGCCAGCAGCTTAGTAGGACCAGGAGGCTACACCTTC. Translating gives CASSLVGPGGYTF.

The chain joins TRBV6-1 to TRBJ2-5, with 7 nucleotides matching TRBD2. Germline V gene lookup returns CDR1 MNHNS and CDR2 SASEGT. The CDR3 runs 15 residues. V shed 5 bases, J shed 5 bases, and the junction held 11 bases outside the gene matches. The CDR3 coding sequence is TGTGCCAGCAGTCCCCCTGGTAGCGGGTGGGAGACCCAGTACTTC. Its protein is CASSPPGSGWETQYF.

This chain links TRBV5-1 with TRBJ1-5, with D possibly being TRBD1 (6 bases). CDR3 length: 13 amino acids. From germline, CDR1 is SGHRS and CDR2 YFSETQ. With 5 bases removed from V and 5 bases from J, the gap between germline ends came to 11 bases. The CDR3 spells CASSLNRDQPQHF. CDR3 sequence (DNA): TGCGCCAGCAGTCTGAACAGGGATCAGCCCCAGCATTTT.

This clone was recorded only once. The rearrangement joins TRBV4-1 to TRBJ1-1; TRBD1 matches 9 bases. CDR1 MGHRA and CDR2 YSYEKL come from the germline V gene. This CDR3 comprises 14 residues. V shed 3 bases and J 7 bases; nucleotides not matched to a gene: 6. The CDR3 sequence is CASSHPGQGIEAFF. CDR3 sequence (DNA): TGCGCCAGCAGCCATCCGGGACAGGGTATTGAAGCTTTCTTT.

This clone occurred once. The genes are TRBV6-1 and TRBJ2-7; D possibly corresponds to TRBD1 (5 bases). CDR1 is MNHNS, CDR2 SASEGT, per germline. This CDR3 spans 15 amino acids. V lost 0 bases and J 3 bases, leaving 12 bases between the germline ends. The CDR3 sequence: CASSEATRQFYEQYF. The CDR3 coding sequence is TGTGCCAGCAGTGAAGCGACAAGACAGTTCTACGAGCAGTACTTC.

V and J are TRBV7-2 and TRBJ1-1; TRBD1 matches 8 bases. V was clipped by 2 bases and J by 4 bases; unmatched bases: 3. This CDR3 contains 14 residues. From germline, CDR1 is SGHTA and CDR2 FQGNSA. Written as DNA, the CDR3 is TGTGCCAGCAGCTTAAGGACAGGGATCACTGAAGCTTTCTTT. Translation: CASSLRTGITEAFF.

This chain joins TRBV5-6 and TRBJ2-5; possible D gene TRBD1, 8 bases. The ends were cut back, 4 bases at V and 4 bases at J, with 17 bases in the middle. The CDR3 is made up of 15 amino acids. The germline V gene has CDR1 SGHDT and CDR2 YYEEEE. Here the CDR3 DNA reads TGTGCCAGCAGCCCACAGGGGGGGGGTCGAGAGACCCAGTACTTC. This gives the protein CASSPQGGGRETQYF.

A remark on this clone: Different DNA sequences within this sample yield the same CDR3. This rearrangement joins TRBV5-1 to TRBJ2-3, with unresolved D. This CDR3 has 11 amino acids. V was cut by 8 bases and J by 2 bases, with 6 bases left in between. Germline V gene lookup returns CDR1 SGHRS and CDR2 YFSETQ. CDR3: CASRDTDTQYF. CDR3 in DNA: TGCGCCAGTCGCGACACAGATACGCAGTATTTT. Complete variable domain (other parts from reference TRBV5-1 and TRBJ2-3): KAGVTQTPRYLIKTRGQQVTLSCSPISGHRSVSWYQQTPGQGLQFLFEYFSETQRNKGNFPGRFSGRQFSNSRSEMNVSTLELGDSALYLCASRDTDTQYFGPGTRLTVL.

With respect to this clone: Other nucleotide sequences in the sample specify the same CDR3. V is TRBV7-9 and J is TRBJ1-3; no clear D gene. The CDR3 length is 14 residues. The germline V gene encodes CDR1 SEHNR and CDR2 FQNEAQ (reference sequence). Deletions cut 1 base from V and 1 base from J, with 5 bases between. In DNA form, the CDR3 reads TGTGCCAGCAGCTTAGGAGGGTCTGGAAACACCATATATTTT. Its protein product is CASSLGGSGNTIYF.

This sequence joins TRBV30 and TRBJ2-3; D not resolved. Germline V gives CDR1 GTSNPN, CDR2 SVGIG (reference sequence). This CDR3 is built from 13 residues. The V gene lost 5 bases and the J gene lost 1 base, with 10 bases spanning the gap. The CDR3 DNA reads as TGTGCCTGGTCACGGATACGCACAGATACGCAGTATTTT. It translates to CAWSRIRTDTQYF.

This chain joins TRBV10-3 and TRBJ1-3, with 7 bases fitting TRBD1. The V and J ends lost 3 bases and 0 bases, in that order; junction bases with no gene match: 17. CDR1 is ENHRY and CDR2 is SYGVKD in the germline V gene. The CDR3 contains 20 residues. The CDR3 protein is CAISDSRTGGSILSGNTIYF. For the CDR3, the DNA is TGTGCCATCAGTGACTCTAGGACAGGAGGGTCGATACTCTCTGGAAACACCATATATTTT.

The rearrangement uses TRBV11-1 and TRBJ2-2; D call uncertain. V gave up 6 bases and J gave up 4 bases, with 9 bases separating them. The CDR3 has 13 amino acids. Germline values: CDR1 SGHAT, CDR2 FQDESV (reference sequence). For the CDR3, the DNA is TGTGCCAGCAGTCTTAGGTCCACCGGGGAGCTGTTTTTT. Translating it yields CASSLRSTGELFF.

The CDR3 is CASSPSALARETQYF. Here the CDR3 DNA reads TGTGCCAGCAGTCCCTCTGCCCTAGCACGAGAGACCCAGTACTTC. V and J are TRBV6-5 and TRBJ2-5, with D perhaps matching TRBD2 (5 bases). This CDR3 has 15 residues. Germline V gene lookup returns CDR1 MNHEY and CDR2 SVGAGI. Trimming removed 5 bases from V and 4 bases from J, with 17 bases in between.